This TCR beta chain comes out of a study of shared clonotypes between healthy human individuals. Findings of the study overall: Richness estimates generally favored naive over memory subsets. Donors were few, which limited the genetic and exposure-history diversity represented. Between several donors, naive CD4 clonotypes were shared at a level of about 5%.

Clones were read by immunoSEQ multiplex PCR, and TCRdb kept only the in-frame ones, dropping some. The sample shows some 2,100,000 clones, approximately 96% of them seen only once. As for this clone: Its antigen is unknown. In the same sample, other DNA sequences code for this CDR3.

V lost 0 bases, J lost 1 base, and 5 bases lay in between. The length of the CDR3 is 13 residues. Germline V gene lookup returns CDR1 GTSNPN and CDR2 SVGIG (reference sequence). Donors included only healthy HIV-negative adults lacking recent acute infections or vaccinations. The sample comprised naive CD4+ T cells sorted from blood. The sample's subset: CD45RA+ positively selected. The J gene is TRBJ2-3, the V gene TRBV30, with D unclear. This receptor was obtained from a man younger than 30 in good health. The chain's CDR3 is CAWSVLRTDTQYF. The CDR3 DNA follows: TGTGCCTGGAGTGTCCTACGCACAGATACGCAGTATTTT.